Listed below are T cell receptor beta chains from one sample, sequenced in a study of response to subunit inactivated influenza vaccine. Each CDR3 protein is one row after TCRdb ran MiXCR on the RT-PCR reads. The sample includes 650,000 to 800,000 distinct CDR3 sequences, over 11% seen only once; the top ten take 6% to 8%. Sequencing was performed on PBMCs from blood, taken 14 to 15 days before vaccination. The receptor set was obtained from a man in his fifties who received an inactivated influenza vaccine. Both conserved end residues are part of each CDR3. D genes are given only for firm matches. Rows give clone size only sometimes, using once, few, many, or a class for an expanded clone.

d_call: -
clone_size: few
v_call: TRBV6-2/TRBV6-3
j_call: TRBJ2-1
cdr3_nt: TGTGCCAGCATTTCTCCTCGAATGGCCTACAATGAGCAGTTCTTC
cdr3_aa: CASISPRMAYNEQFF

d_call: TRBD2
clone_size: few
v_call: TRBV4-3
j_call: TRBJ2-1
cdr3_nt: TGCGCCAGCAGCCAGCGGGAGGGGGGGCATGAGCAGTTCTTC
cdr3_aa: CASSQREGGHEQFF

d_call: TRBD2
clone_size: few
v_call: TRBV3-1
j_call: TRBJ2-2
cdr3_nt: TGTGCCAGCAGCCCCTTGGGGCTAGCGGCCACCGGGGAGCTGTTTTTT
cdr3_aa: CASSPLGLAATGELFF

d_call: -
clone_size: few
v_call: TRBV12-5
j_call: TRBJ1-5
cdr3_nt: TGTGCTAGTGGTTTGGACAGGAATCAGCCCCAGCATTTT
cdr3_aa: CASGLDRNQPQHF

d_call: -
clone_size: many
v_call: TRBV12-3/TRBV12-4
j_call: TRBJ2-7
cdr3_nt: TGTGCCAGCAGACGCAGGGCATCGTACGAGCAGTACTTC
cdr3_aa: CASRRRASYEQYF

d_call: -
clone_size: few
v_call: TRBV7-2
j_call: TRBJ2-7
cdr3_nt: TGTGCCAGCAGCGCCAGCAACGAGCAGTACTTC
cdr3_aa: CASSASNEQYF

d_call: -
clone_size: many
v_call: TRBV2
j_call: TRBJ2-2
cdr3_nt: TGTGCCAGCAGCTTAACCGGGAGTCCCGGGGAGCTGTTTTTT
cdr3_aa: CASSLTGSPGELFF

d_call: TRBD1
clone_size: -
v_call: TRBV5-1
j_call: TRBJ2-2
cdr3_nt: TGCGCCAGCAGCTTTTTACAGGGGCGGGTCGGCACCGGGGAGCTGTTTTTT
cdr3_aa: CASSFLQGRVGTGELFF

d_call: TRBD1
clone_size: -
v_call: TRBV10-2
j_call: TRBJ2-5
cdr3_nt: TGCGCCAGCAGTCGTGACAGGGGGCGCGGAGAGACCCAGTACTTC
cdr3_aa: CASSRDRGRGETQYF

d_call: TRBD2
clone_size: -
v_call: TRBV20-1
j_call: TRBJ2-3
cdr3_nt: TGCAGTGCTAGAGTTGCGGGGGCAGATACGCAGTATTTT
cdr3_aa: CSARVAGADTQYF

d_call: TRBD2
clone_size: few
v_call: TRBV14
j_call: TRBJ2-1
cdr3_nt: TGTGCCAGCAGCCAAGGTTGGCTAGCGGGGGGGCAGTTTTACAATGAGCAGTTCTTC
cdr3_aa: CASSQGWLAGGQFYNEQFF

d_call: TRBD2
clone_size: many
v_call: TRBV7-8
j_call: TRBJ2-1
cdr3_nt: TGTGCCAGCAGCTTACGTAGCGGGAGGGCTCACTCCTACAATGAGCAGTTCTTC
cdr3_aa: CASSLRSGRAHSYNEQFF

d_call: TRBD1
clone_size: -
v_call: TRBV5-1
j_call: TRBJ2-5
cdr3_nt: TGCGCCAGCAGACTGACAGGGGCCAAAGAGACCCAGTACTTC
cdr3_aa: CASRLTGAKETQYF

d_call: TRBD1
clone_size: -
v_call: TRBV4-3
j_call: TRBJ1-2
cdr3_nt: TGCGCCAGCAGCCAAAACCTCCAGGACAGGGCCACCCTCGGCTACACCTTC
cdr3_aa: CASSQNLQDRATLGYTF

d_call: TRBD2
clone_size: -
v_call: TRBV12-3/TRBV12-4
j_call: TRBJ2-3
cdr3_nt: TGTGCCAGCAGTCCTAGCGGGGGGCCCACAGATACGCAGTATTTT
cdr3_aa: CASSPSGGPTDTQYF

d_call: TRBD1
clone_size: -
v_call: TRBV12-3/TRBV12-4
j_call: TRBJ2-2
cdr3_nt: TGTGCCAGCAGTTTTTCGAACAGGGGTACCGGGGAGCTGTTTTTT
cdr3_aa: CASSFSNRGTGELFF

d_call: TRBD2
clone_size: few
v_call: TRBV15
j_call: TRBJ2-3
cdr3_nt: TGTGCCACCAGCAGAGTAGCGGGACTAGCAGGAGATACGCAGTATTTT
cdr3_aa: CATSRVAGLAGDTQYF

d_call: TRBD2
clone_size: few
v_call: TRBV6-1
j_call: TRBJ2-3
cdr3_nt: TGTGCCAGCAGTGAGACTAGCGGGGGGGCGGGGGATACGCAGTATTTT
cdr3_aa: CASSETSGGAGDTQYF

d_call: TRBD1
clone_size: -
v_call: TRBV6-1
j_call: TRBJ2-7
cdr3_nt: TGTGCCAGCGTCCTCCACCCGGAGGACAGGGGTTACGAGCAGTACTTC
cdr3_aa: CASVLHPEDRGYEQYF

d_call: -
clone_size: -
v_call: TRBV27
j_call: TRBJ1-2
cdr3_nt: TGTGCCAGCAGTTTTTCCAACCTCAATGGCTACACCTTC
cdr3_aa: CASSFSNLNGYTF

d_call: -
clone_size: -
v_call: TRBV5-1
j_call: TRBJ1-2
cdr3_nt: TGCGCCAGCAGCTTGGAGGACCTAACGGCAGGGAAGGGCTACACCTTC
cdr3_aa: CASSLEDLTAGKGYTF

d_call: -
clone_size: -
v_call: TRBV28
j_call: TRBJ1-2
cdr3_nt: TGTGCCAGCAGACCGCAGGGGAATGGCTACACCTTC
cdr3_aa: CASRPQGNGYTF

d_call: -
clone_size: many
v_call: TRBV5-1
j_call: TRBJ2-1
cdr3_nt: TGCGCCAGCAGCTCAGGGGGGACCCACCTCGGGGATGAGCAGTTCTTC
cdr3_aa: CASSSGGTHLGDEQFF

d_call: TRBD2
clone_size: -
v_call: TRBV20-1
j_call: TRBJ2-1
cdr3_nt: TGCAGTGCTAGCGGGACTAGCGGGCCGAGCTCCTACAATGAGCAGTTCTTC
cdr3_aa: CSASGTSGPSSYNEQFF

d_call: TRBD2
clone_size: many
v_call: TRBV20-1
j_call: TRBJ2-3
cdr3_nt: TGCAGTGCTGACGGGGGGGGAGAAGATACGCAGTATTTT
cdr3_aa: CSADGGGEDTQYF

d_call: -
clone_size: few
v_call: TRBV10-3
j_call: TRBJ2-4
cdr3_nt: TGTGCCATCAGTGAACCCACTGGCAAAAACATTCAGTACTTC
cdr3_aa: CAISEPTGKNIQYF

d_call: TRBD1
clone_size: few
v_call: TRBV7-9
j_call: TRBJ1-4
cdr3_nt: TGTGCCAGCAGCTTGACAGGGGGCGAGGGAAAACTGTTTTTT
cdr3_aa: CASSLTGGEGKLFF

d_call: -
clone_size: few
v_call: TRBV20-1
j_call: TRBJ2-3
cdr3_nt: TGCAGTGCTAGAGATCTCAACCCAGCAGATACGCAGTATTTT
cdr3_aa: CSARDLNPADTQYF

d_call: TRBD1
clone_size: few
v_call: TRBV28
j_call: TRBJ1-5
cdr3_nt: TGTGCCAGCAGTCTTTTTCGACAGGGCAGCAATCAGCCCCAGCATTTT
cdr3_aa: CASSLFRQGSNQPQHF

d_call: -
clone_size: many
v_call: TRBV28
j_call: TRBJ2-1
cdr3_nt: TGTGCCAGCAGTTTCCCGAGCTCCTACAATGAGCAGTTCTTC
cdr3_aa: CASSFPSSYNEQFF

d_call: -
clone_size: -
v_call: TRBV5-1
j_call: TRBJ2-7
cdr3_nt: TGCGCCAGCAGCTTGGAACCGCCGGACGAGCAGTACTTC
cdr3_aa: CASSLEPPDEQYF

d_call: -
clone_size: -
v_call: TRBV7-2
j_call: TRBJ2-3
cdr3_nt: TGTGCCAGCAGCCCGCCGGGGCTAGTGTCAGATACGCAGTATTTT
cdr3_aa: CASSPPGLVSDTQYF

d_call: -
clone_size: few
v_call: TRBV4-2
j_call: TRBJ2-5
cdr3_nt: TGTGCCAGCAGCATTGGGGGAGGTTTAGCGACCCGGGAGACCCAGTACTTC
cdr3_aa: CASSIGGGLATRETQYF

d_call: -
clone_size: -
v_call: TRBV2
j_call: TRBJ2-5
cdr3_nt: TGTGCCAGCAGATCAACTAGCAGAGAGACCCAGTACTTC
cdr3_aa: CASRSTSRETQYF

d_call: TRBD1
clone_size: -
v_call: TRBV7-9
j_call: TRBJ2-7
cdr3_nt: TGTGCCAGCAGCTTAGGCCCACCGGACAGGGGTTCCAACGAGCAGTACTTC
cdr3_aa: CASSLGPPDRGSNEQYF

d_call: TRBD1
clone_size: few
v_call: TRBV4-3
j_call: TRBJ2-2
cdr3_nt: TGCGCCAGCAGCCAAGCCCAGGGGGTGAGCACCGGGGAGCTGTTTTTT
cdr3_aa: CASSQAQGVSTGELFF

d_call: TRBD1
clone_size: few
v_call: TRBV7-2
j_call: TRBJ2-7
cdr3_nt: TGTGCCAGCAGCTTAGGGGACAGCAGCTCCTACGAGCAGTACTTC
cdr3_aa: CASSLGDSSSYEQYF

d_call: -
clone_size: few
v_call: TRBV20-1
j_call: TRBJ2-7
cdr3_nt: TGCAGTGTCTCCGACGAGCAGTACTTC
cdr3_aa: CSVSDEQYF

d_call: -
clone_size: -
v_call: TRBV12-3/TRBV12-4
j_call: TRBJ2-7
cdr3_nt: TGTGCCAGCAGTTTGGGGGGAGGAGTAGCCTACGAGCAGTACTTC
cdr3_aa: CASSLGGGVAYEQYF

d_call: -
clone_size: -
v_call: TRBV6-2/TRBV6-3
j_call: TRBJ1-4
cdr3_nt: TGTGCCAGCACGGATTGGGGCGGTGAAAAACTGTTTTTT
cdr3_aa: CASTDWGGEKLFF

d_call: -
clone_size: -
v_call: TRBV5-1
j_call: TRBJ1-4
cdr3_nt: TGCGCCAGCAGCCCCGGGGGTTTGAGGGAAAAACTGTTTTTT
cdr3_aa: CASSPGGLREKLFF

d_call: TRBD1
clone_size: many
v_call: TRBV7-8
j_call: TRBJ1-2
cdr3_nt: TGTGCCAGCAGCTTAGCAGGGGGCGGTGGCTACACCTTC
cdr3_aa: CASSLAGGGGYTF

d_call: TRBD2
clone_size: many
v_call: TRBV7-2
j_call: TRBJ2-1
cdr3_nt: TGTGCCAGCAGCCGGCGGAAGGGAGGGCCTAATGAGCAGTTCTTC
cdr3_aa: CASSRRKGGPNEQFF

d_call: TRBD1
clone_size: few
v_call: TRBV10-2
j_call: TRBJ1-2
cdr3_nt: TGCGCCAGCAGTGAAGGACAGGGGGCGCCCGGCTATGGCTACACCTTC
cdr3_aa: CASSEGQGAPGYGYTF

d_call: TRBD2
clone_size: -
v_call: TRBV6-1
j_call: TRBJ2-3
cdr3_nt: TGTGCCAGCACCCCCGGACTAGCGAGCCCAGATACGCAGTATTTT
cdr3_aa: CASTPGLASPDTQYF

d_call: TRBD1
clone_size: -
v_call: TRBV29-1
j_call: TRBJ1-4
cdr3_nt: TGCAGCGTTGAAGATTCTCGGACAGGGCAACTGTTTTTT
cdr3_aa: CSVEDSRTGQLFF

d_call: -
clone_size: -
v_call: TRBV6-1
j_call: TRBJ2-7
cdr3_nt: TGTGCCAGCAGTCCCCAGGTAGCCTACGAGCAGTACTTC
cdr3_aa: CASSPQVAYEQYF

d_call: -
clone_size: -
v_call: TRBV7-9
j_call: TRBJ1-2
cdr3_nt: TGTGCCAGCAGCGCAAATGCTAACTATGGCTACACCTTC
cdr3_aa: CASSANANYGYTF

d_call: -
clone_size: few
v_call: TRBV2
j_call: TRBJ1-5
cdr3_nt: TGTGCCAGCAGTGAAGCGCGGGAGGATAGCAATCAGCCCCAGCATTTT
cdr3_aa: CASSEAREDSNQPQHF

d_call: -
clone_size: -
v_call: TRBV10-1
j_call: TRBJ2-1
cdr3_nt: TGCGCCAGCAGTGAGTCAGCCGGCAATGAGCAGTTCTTC
cdr3_aa: CASSESAGNEQFF